The source of this TCR beta chain is a study of HIV-infected children after antiretroviral therapy interruption. Treatment: PENTA 11 planned treatment interruption arm or continuous ART arm. Unique molecular identifiers were included in an RNA-based 3' RACE TCR library. TCRdb independently ran MiXCR on the 3' RACE reads; one entry per CDR3 protein. The sample holds fewer than 100,000 distinct CDR3 sequences; 6.9% are singletons and the top ten take 0.85% to 1.3%. This clonotype has at least ten counts. Germline values: CDR1 SGHTA, CDR2 FQGNSA. The CDR3 covers 15 residues. The V end was cut by 0 bases, the J end by 5 bases, with 12 bases between.

This clonotype originated in a pool of human donors with HIV. V gene TRBV7-2 combines with J gene TRBJ2-3; possibly TRBD2 for D (7 bases). The source material was CD45RA+ CD4+ T cells from PBMCs, pooled from several time points, sampled from a donor given antiretroviral therapy, either interrupted or continuous. The subset was: naive CD4+ CD45RA+ CD45RO- T cells. The CDR3 is CASSLAGGAGDTQYF. The CDR3 nucleotides are TGTGCCAGCAGCTTAGCAGGGGGGGCTGGAGATACGCAGTATTTT.